One T cell receptor (beta chain) is described in this entry. It lacks a known antigen. There are no base qualities to consult, and no much larger clone falls within one base. This record belongs to a study of control samples from healthy donors and cancer patients (dated by TCRdb to 2020 to 2022). For CDR1 and CDR2, the germline V gene (reference sequence) lists LNHNV and YYDKDF. Trimming accounts for 1 base at V and 9 bases at J, while the number of junction bases matched to no gene is 12. The CDR3, cysteine through phenylalanine, is 16 amino acids long. CDR3 DNA only is kept here, 48 bases in frame from base 1. Library construction relied on the immunoSEQ multiplex PCR assay. TCRdb re-hosts the immuneACCESS table, in-frame sequences only. Its copies lack some clones; in the studies checked, an unresolved V gene accounts for under half of them, and the cause for the rest is not known. The sample records about 140,000 clones, around 90% of which are singletons. The top ten clones comprise about 1.8% of the sample.

The rearrangement joined TRBV15 to TRBJ2-1; the junction holds 7 bases that match TRBD1. This TCR was sampled from a young man in good health. The specimen was blood. The nucleotide sequence is given as TGTGCCACCAGCAGAGGAATACAGGGGCGGTATGGTGAGCAGTTCTTC. It specifies CATSRGIQGRYGEQFF.